A single sample is the source of the 9 T cell receptor beta chains below, sequenced in a study of shared clonotypes between healthy human individuals. Assay: immunoSEQ multiplex PCR; the TCRdb copy retains only in-frame clones and omits some. The top ten clones hold roughly 0.13% of a sample with some 2,100,000 clones, almost 96% of them seen once. Sequencing was carried out using naive CD4+ T cells sorted from blood. Subset reported: CD45RA+ positively selected. The receptors originated from a man between 18 and 35 years old in good health.

The V call is TRBV7-2, the J call TRBJ2-5, with 9 bases matching TRBD2. V trimming: 5 bases; J trimming: 5 bases; junction bases outside the gene matches: 9. Germline CDR1 and CDR2: SGHTA and FQGNSA. The CDR3 runs 15 residues. The CDR3 is CASSRPSGMGETQYF. The CDR3 DNA is TGTGCCAGCAGCCGGCCTAGCGGGATGGGGGAGACCCAGTACTTC.

The chain uses TRBV5-1 and TRBJ1-2, with D perhaps matching TRBD1 (5 bases). CDR3 length: 14 amino acids. The V gene lost 0 bases and the J gene lost 2 bases, with 8 bases spanning the gap. Germline CDR1 SGHRS, CDR2 YFSETQ. The CDR3 is CASSLGGDNYGYTF. The DNA for the CDR3 is TGCGCCAGCAGCTTGGGTGGGGACAACTATGGCTACACCTTC.

The chain combines TRBV30 with TRBJ2-1; TRBD2 aligns across 8 bases. This CDR3 has 15 amino acids. V was pared by 3 bases and J by 2 bases, with 6 bases of the junction left unmatched. Germline lookup yields CDR1 GTSNPN and CDR2 SVGIG (reference sequence). CDR3 region: CAWRTGAGAYNEQFF. The CDR3 coding sequence is TGTGCCTGGAGAACCGGAGCGGGGGCCTACAATGAGCAGTTCTTC.

The chain couples TRBV5-4 to TRBJ1-4; D is ambiguous. Trimming pared 4 bases from V and 3 bases from J, leaving 16 bases between. CDR1 is SGHNT, CDR2 YYREEE, per germline (reference sequence). The CDR3 extends over 16 amino acids. The CDR3 loop reads CASSPTPRVANEKLFF. The CDR3 DNA reads TGTGCCAGCAGCCCCACGCCTCGCGTAGCTAATGAAAAACTGTTTTTT.

The chain employs TRBV15 and TRBJ2-5, with unresolved D. V lost 0 bases to trimming and J lost 1 base, with 9 bases between them. Germline CDR1 LNHNV, CDR2 YYDKDF (reference sequence). The CDR3 runs to 15 residues. The CDR3 sequence is CATSRDGTSQETQYF. CDR3 DNA sequence: TGTGCCACCAGCAGAGATGGAACAAGCCAAGAGACCCAGTACTTC.

V gene TRBV18 combines with J gene TRBJ2-7; 8 positions match TRBD1. Losses at the gene ends were 3 bases for V and 2 bases for J; bases not matched to a gene: 6. This CDR3 comprises 15 residues. Germline values: CDR1 KGHSH, CDR2 LQKENI. In DNA form, the CDR3 reads TGTGCCAGCTCACCGACCCCGGGACAGGCCTACGAGCAGTACTTC. Its translation: CASSPTPGQAYEQYF.

The CDR3 reads CASSIELGALNTGELFF. CDR3 in DNA: TGTGCCAGTAGTATAGAGCTGGGAGCCCTCAACACCGGGGAGCTGTTTTTT. The V and J genes are TRBV19 and TRBJ2-2; D possibly corresponds to TRBD2 (5 bases). This CDR3 contains 17 residues. V lost 0 bases, J lost 2 bases, and 13 bases lay in between. CDR1 LNHDA and CDR2 SQIVND come from the germline V gene (reference sequence).

The V gene is TRBV5-6, the J gene TRBJ1-4; TRBD1 is a possible D gene (5 bases). The V end lost 0 bases, the J end lost 8 bases, and 14 bases lay between the germline ends. The CDR3 is 15 residues long. Germline V gene lookup returns CDR1 SGHDT and CDR2 YYEEEE. The CDR3 is CASSLAPQGWEKLFF. CDR3 nucleotides: TGTGCCAGCAGCTTGGCCCCGCAGGGTTGGGAAAAACTGTTTTTT.

Only one count was recorded for this clone. The chain employs TRBV18 and TRBJ2-7; D possibly matches TRBD1 or TRBD2 (5 bases each). Deletions cut 2 bases from V and 6 bases from J, with 11 bases between. CDR1 and CDR2 (germline): KGHSH, LQKENI. The CDR3 sequence is 13 residues long. The CDR3: CASSPNDGTEQYF. CDR3 DNA sequence: TGTGCCAGCTCACCAAATGATGGGACCGAGCAGTACTTC.